Listed here are 13 T cell receptor beta chains from one sample, sequenced in a study of blood T cell repertoires in COVID-19. Generated by immunoSEQ multiplex PCR, the TCRdb table keeps only in-frame clones and is missing some. The sample holds 180,000 or so clones; roughly four fifths are singletons and the top ten take under 3%. Sequencing used peripheral blood. The receptors were sampled from a human donor with acute or convalescent COVID-19. The donor label of this sample is uncertain.

This clone was found many times. This chain joins TRBV27 and TRBJ2-3; no definite D call. The CDR3 runs to 14 residues. Trimming took 3 bases from V and 1 from J, leaving 8 bases between them. The germline V gene has CDR1 MNHEY and CDR2 SMNVEV (reference sequence). The CDR3 DNA is TGTGCCAGCAGTTTGGCCGCAGGCACAGATACGCAGTATTTT. It yields the protein CASSLAAGTDTQYF.

The chain uses TRBV7-9 and TRBJ1-4, with 8 bases identical to TRBD1. There are 15 residues in the CDR3. Germline CDR1 is SEHNR and CDR2 is FQNEAQ (reference sequence). Trimming cost V 5 bases and J 5 bases; bases outside gene matches: 7. DNA of the CDR3: TGTGCCAGCAGCCCAGGGGACAGGCTGAATGAAAAACTGTTTTTT. Translation gives CASSPGDRLNEKLFF.

This clone came up a few times. The V call is TRBV30, the J call TRBJ2-7; possibly TRBD2 for D (6 bases). Germline assignment: CDR1 GTSNPN and CDR2 SVGIG (reference sequence). The CDR3 covers 15 residues. V was clipped by 7 bases and J by 4 bases, with 23 bases between them. CDR3 protein: CASAAGPGTGYEQYF. DNA for the CDR3: TGTGCCTCAGCCGCGGGGCCGGGGACGGGTTACGAGCAGTACTTC.

The J gene is TRBJ2-7, the V gene TRBV5-1; weak D call: TRBD2 (6 bases). CDR1 SGHRS and CDR2 YFSETQ come from the germline V gene. The length of the CDR3 is 14 residues. Between the trimmed V and J ends, which lost 4 bases and 1 base, there was a span of 12 bases. This chain's CDR3 is CASSVSGTSYEQYF. CDR3 DNA: TGCGCCAGCAGCGTCTCCGGGACTTCCTACGAGCAGTACTTC.

The rearrangement links TRBV24-1 to TRBJ2-3; the match to TRBD1 covers 12 bases. The CDR3 has 15 residues. J gave up 2 bases and V 7 bases, and 3 bases lay outside the gene matches. Germline CDR1 is KGHDR and CDR2 is SFDVKD. In nucleotides, the CDR3 is TGTGCCACCAGGGGGGGACAGGGGGCCACAGATACGCAGTATTTT. Translating it yields CATRGGQGATDTQYF.

This clone was counted between two and nine times. This chain uses TRBV18 with TRBJ1-4; 8 nucleotides align to TRBD1. This CDR3 is built from 15 residues. J lost 3 bases, V lost 5 bases, and 5 bases had no gene match. Germline CDR1 and CDR2: KGHSH and LQKENI. CDR3 region: CASSSGTGPNEKLFF. The CDR3 nucleotides read TGTGCCAGCTCATCCGGGACAGGCCCTAATGAAAAACTGTTTTTT.

The J gene is TRBJ1-3, the V gene TRBV30, with D uncertain. Trimming removed 2 bases from V and 0 bases from J, with 8 bases in between. This CDR3 spans 14 amino acids. Looked up from germline, CDR1 is GTSNPN and CDR2 is SVGIG (reference sequence). In nucleotides, the CDR3 is TGTGCCTGGAGTTTGTCTTACTCTGGAAACACCATATATTTT. It codes for CAWSLSYSGNTIYF.

This chain links TRBV5-1 with TRBJ1-4; 8 nucleotides match TRBD1. With V trimmed by 4 bases and J by 8 bases, 7 bases remained unmatched. Per the germline V gene, CDR1 is SGHRS and CDR2 is YFSETQ. The CDR3 length is 14 residues. The CDR3 sequence: CASSTDRGDEKLFF. CDR3 nucleotides: TGCGCCAGCAGCACCGACAGGGGAGACGAAAAACTGTTTTTT.

V gene TRBV28 combines with J gene TRBJ2-2; 7 nucleotides line up with TRBD1. CDR3 length equals 16 residues. V shed 3 bases and J 0 bases; nucleotides not matched to a gene: 4. Germline-derived CDR1 and CDR2 are MDHEN and SYDVKM. CDR3 amino acids: CASSFVQGANTGELFF. The CDR3 region has the DNA TGTGCCAGCAGTTTCGTCCAGGGGGCGAACACCGGGGAGCTGTTTTTT.

The chain recombines TRBV6-5 with TRBJ2-7, with 7 bases lining up with TRBD2. The germline gives CDR1 MNHEY, CDR2 SVGAGI. The CDR3 length is 13 residues. J lost 3 bases, V lost 7 bases, and 6 bases had no gene match. The CDR3, as DNA: TGTGCCAGCATCCCCCCGGGGGGCTACGAGCAGTACTTC. This encodes CASIPPGGYEQYF.

The rearrangement uses TRBV19 and TRBJ1-2; D not resolved. CDR3 length equals 15 residues. Germline V gene sequence: CDR1 LNHDA, CDR2 SQIVND (reference sequence). V was shortened by 1 base and J by 5 bases, with 14 bases between the two germline ends. The CDR3 is CASSIGHEFGYGYTF. DNA of the CDR3: TGTGCCAGTAGTATAGGCCACGAATTCGGGTATGGCTACACCTTC.

A single count supports this clone. The V and J genes are TRBV7-3 and TRBJ2-1; 9 bases match TRBD2. V gave up 5 bases and J gave up 7 bases; unmatched junction bases: 12. CDR1 and CDR2 (germline): SGHTA, FQGTGA. The CDR3 totals 16 residues. The CDR3: CASSNGGGRAWNEQFF. As DNA, the CDR3 is TGTGCCAGCAGCAACGGGGGCGGGAGGGCCTGGAATGAGCAGTTCTTC.

This chain connects TRBV7-9 to TRBJ1-6; no reliable D call. The germline V and J ends were trimmed by 5 bases and 0 bases, with 8 bases remaining between them. There are 15 residues in the CDR3. The germline gives CDR1 SEHNR, CDR2 FQNEAQ (reference sequence). In DNA form, the CDR3 reads TGTGCCAGCAGCACAGAGAGCTCCTATAATTCACCCCTCCACTTT. This sequence encodes CASSTESSYNSPLHF.